The 21 T cell receptor beta chains listed next were all sequenced from one sample in a study of T cell responses to AZD1222 COVID-19 vaccine (dated by TCRdb to the early 2020s). The sample's time point label, in plain terms: baseline before first vaccination. Libraries were prepared through the immunoSEQ multiplex PCR assay. Entries here come from immuneACCESS through TCRdb and include only in-frame sequences with V and J called. Some clones fail to appear in such tables; in the studies checked, an unresolved V gene covers under half of the shortfall, and the cause of the remainder is unknown. For this sample there are about 180,000 clones; 85% to 95% appear just once. The ten most abundant clones make up about 3% of the sample. The sample here was peripheral blood, taken on day 0 of AZD1222 vaccination. The source of these receptors is an adult in good health.

The chain is built from TRBV7-9 and TRBJ1-1; a possible D gene is TRBD1 (6 bases). The CDR3 extends over 14 amino acids. In germline, CDR1 is SEHNR, CDR2 FQNEAQ (reference sequence). The V end was cut by 5 bases, the J end by 4 bases, with 14 bases between. CDR3 amino acids: CASSRAGARTEAFF. The DNA of the CDR3 is TGTGCCAGCAGCCGAGCGGGGGCGCGCACTGAAGCTTTCTTT.

This chain connects TRBV3-1 (or the pseudogene TRBV3-2) to TRBJ1-6; no clear D. This CDR3 has 13 amino acids. Germline loops: CDR1 LGHDT, CDR2 YNNKEL (reference sequence). The V gene lost 0 bases and the J gene lost 13 bases, with 10 bases spanning the gap. The CDR3 protein is CASSQEKTYPLHF. The CDR3 nucleotides are TGTGCCAGCAGCCAAGAGAAGACGTATCCCCTCCACTTT.

The chain links TRBV7-9 to TRBJ2-7; TRBD1 aligns across 10 bases. Germline loops: CDR1 SEHNR, CDR2 FQNEAQ (reference sequence). V dropped 4 bases and J dropped 2; count of bases not matched to a gene: 2. CDR3 length: 14 residues. Written as DNA, the CDR3 is TGTGCCAGCAGCTCCGGGACAGGGGCCTACGAGCAGTACTTC. Translation: CASSSGTGAYEQYF.

The chain has TRBV24-1 and TRBJ2-7; 11 nucleotides agree with TRBD1. Germline assignment: CDR1 KGHDR and CDR2 SFDVKD. The CDR3 loop spans 16 amino acids. Losses at the gene ends were 4 bases for V and 0 bases for J; bases not matched to a gene: 4. The CDR3 DNA sequence: TGTGCCACCAGTGACCATGGGACAGGGGGCTCCTACGAGCAGTACTTC. As protein: CATSDHGTGGSYEQYF.

This chain joins TRBV2 and TRBJ1-1, with unresolved D. Trimming stripped 5 bases from V and 1 base from J, with 11 bases between. CDR1 SNHLY and CDR2 FYNNEI come from the germline V gene. The CDR3 contains 14 residues. In nucleotides, the CDR3 is TGTGCCAGCAGTCCGAGGGAGGAGAACACTGAAGCTTTCTTT. Amino acids: CASSPREENTEAFF.

The chain carries TRBV10-1 and TRBJ2-2; tentative D call: TRBD1 (6 bases). The CDR3 spans 13 residues. V lost 7 bases to trimming and J lost 5 bases, with 11 bases between them. Germline V CDR1 and CDR2: WNHNN, SYGVQD (reference sequence). CDR3 sequence (DNA): TGCGCCAGCACCGGACAGAATACCGGGGAGCTGTTTTTT. Encoded protein: CASTGQNTGELFF.

The chain uses TRBV5-1 and TRBJ2-2, with 8 bases that match TRBD2. The V gene's germline CDR1 is SGHRS and CDR2 YFSETQ. Unmatched junction bases numbered 8, after V lost 4 bases and J lost 3 bases. This CDR3 is built from 16 residues. CDR3 in DNA: TGCGCCAGCAGCCTACTCCCGGGACTAGACACCGGGGAGCTGTTTTTT. Translating it yields CASSLLPGLDTGELFF.

This clone showed up just once. The chain joins TRBV28 to TRBJ2-7; D gene uncertain. V was clipped by 8 bases and J by 2 bases, with 13 bases between them. Germline lookup yields CDR1 MDHEN and CDR2 SYDVKM. This CDR3 comprises 13 residues. The CDR3 region is CASQTAAPYEQYF. The CDR3 DNA sequence: TGTGCCAGCCAGACCGCCGCGCCCTACGAGCAGTACTTC.

The V gene is TRBV12-3 or TRBV12-4, the J gene TRBJ1-3; 7 positions match TRBD1. The CDR3 consists of 13 residues. V was pared by 7 bases and J by 4 bases, with 4 bases of the junction left unmatched. The CDR3 bases are TGTGCCAGCACCCCGGGACAGGGAAACACCATATATTTT. Its protein product is CASTPGQGNTIYF.

With regard to this clone: Other nucleotide sequences from this sample produce the same CDR3. This chain uses TRBV2 with TRBJ1-1; D is possibly TRBD1 (5 bases). There are 13 residues in the CDR3. Germline V gene lookup returns CDR1 SNHLY and CDR2 FYNNEI. Trimming cost V 3 bases and J 4 bases, with 9 bases left between them. DNA of the CDR3: TGTGCCAGCAGTGATGGGGGGTCCACTGAAGCTTTCTTT. Translating it yields CASSDGGSTEAFF.

The chain recombines TRBV27 with TRBJ2-1, with unresolved D. The ends were cut back, 7 bases at V and 4 bases at J, with 17 bases in the middle. Germline-derived CDR1 and CDR2 are MNHEY and SMNVEV (reference sequence). The CDR3 contains 15 residues. CDR3 region: CASTWARKPYNEQFF. The CDR3 region has the DNA TGTGCCAGCACCTGGGCCAGAAAACCTTACAATGAGCAGTTCTTC.

The chain recombines TRBV3-1 (or the pseudogene TRBV3-2) with TRBJ1-1, with unresolved D. The ends were cut back, 4 bases at V and 4 bases at J, with 10 bases in the middle. CDR1 LGHDT and CDR2 YNNKEL come from the germline V gene (reference sequence). There are 13 residues in the CDR3. CDR3 protein: CASSRFGPTEAFF. CDR3 DNA sequence: TGTGCCAGCAGCCGATTTGGGCCCACTGAAGCTTTCTTT.

J is TRBJ1-4 and V is TRBV5-1; 7 bases are shared with TRBD1. The CDR3 consists of 15 residues. From germline, CDR1 is SGHRS and CDR2 YFSETQ. J gave up 3 bases and V 0 bases, and 2 bases lay outside the gene matches. The CDR3 spells CASSLGQGANEKLFF. The CDR3, as DNA: TGCGCCAGCAGCTTGGGGCAGGGGGCTAATGAAAAACTGTTTTTT.

DNA for the CDR3: TGTGCCAGCGCCCAACAGGGTACCTCCCGGAAGGGTCAGCCCCAGCATTTT. Its protein product is CASAQQGTSRKGQPQHF. The genes are TRBV21-1 and TRBJ1-5; whether TRBD1, the table's D call, matches the DNA was not checked. TRBV21-1 represents a pseudogene. This CDR3 region has 17 residues.

J is TRBJ2-2 and V is TRBV6-5; D is unclear. There are 13 residues in the CDR3. Per germline, CDR1 MNHEY and CDR2 SVGAGI. V was pared by 7 bases and J by 4 bases, with 10 bases between. CDR3 bases: TGTGCCAGCACCTACGCGCGCACCGGGGAGCTGTTTTTT. Translation gives CASTYARTGELFF.

This chain connects TRBV7-8 to TRBJ1-2, with unresolved D. CDR3 length equals 15 residues. Per germline, CDR1 SGHVS and CDR2 FQNEAQ. The V end lost 0 bases, the J end lost 3 bases, and 11 bases lay between the germline ends. The CDR3 loop reads CASSLAASGYYGYTF. The CDR3 nucleotides read TGTGCCAGCAGCTTAGCGGCGTCGGGGTACTATGGCTACACCTTC.

Here the CDR3 reads CASISPGRNEQYF. The CDR3 coding sequence is TGTGCCAGCATCTCGCCAGGGCGAAACGAGCAGTACTTC. V usage is TRBV6-5 and J usage is TRBJ2-7; weak D call: TRBD1 (5 bases). Germline V gene lookup returns CDR1 MNHEY and CDR2 SVGAGI. V was pared by 7 bases and J by 5 bases, with 15 bases between. The CDR3 is 13 residues long.

V usage is TRBV29-1 and J usage is TRBJ1-1; TRBD1 matches at 9 bases. Germline V gene data show CDR1 as SQVTM and CDR2 as ANQGSEA. V was clipped by 5 bases and J by 1 base; unmatched bases: 8. The CDR3 contains 15 residues. For the CDR3, the DNA is TGCAGCGTTCACGACAGGGGGTTTGGGAACACTGAAGCTTTCTTT. It encodes CSVHDRGFGNTEAFF.

The CDR3 nucleotides are TGTGCCTGGAGACTGACAGGGTCCGGGGAGCTGTTTTTT. It specifies CAWRLTGSGELFF. The rearrangement links TRBV30 to TRBJ2-2; TRBD1 matches 7 bases. The trim removed 3 bases at V and 6 bases at J, leaving 4 bases unmatched. The CDR3 is 13 residues long. CDR1 and CDR2 from the germline V gene are GTSNPN and SVGIG (reference sequence).

The V call is TRBV5-1, the J call TRBJ2-2; D unclear. Trimming pared 0 bases from V and 0 bases from J, leaving 6 bases between. The CDR3 length is 15 residues. Germline CDR1 is SGHRS and CDR2 is YFSETQ. CDR3 residues: CASSLAPANTGELFF. CDR3 nucleotide sequence: TGCGCCAGCAGCTTGGCGCCTGCGAACACCGGGGAGCTGTTTTTT.

The rearrangement joins TRBV19 to TRBJ2-5; 12 positions agree with TRBD2. V lost 4 bases and J lost 5; bases outside the gene matches: 8. CDR3 length equals 16 residues. From germline, CDR1 is LNHDA and CDR2 SQIVND (reference sequence). The CDR3 region is CASSRASGRATETQYF. CDR3 coding DNA: TGTGCCAGTAGTAGGGCTAGCGGGAGGGCCACGGAGACCCAGTACTTC.